The 27 T cell receptor beta chains below were found in one sample sequenced in a study of blood T cell repertoires in COVID-19. Sequencing was performed with immunoSEQ multiplex PCR; in TCRdb, only in-frame clones are kept and a portion is missing. The data show 120,000 to 150,000 clones, approximately 85% seen once. Sequencing was done on a sample of peripheral blood. Receptors were obtained from a woman aged 60-75 years with COVID-19, enrolled during active disease.

The chain is built from TRBV4-3 and TRBJ1-6; D not resolved. V was cut by 0 bases and J by 5 bases, with 8 bases left in between. Germline V gene data show CDR1 as LGHNA and CDR2 as YSLEER. The CDR3 runs to 15 residues. As DNA, the CDR3 is TGCGCCAGCAGCCAAGAAACCGAGAATAATTCACCCCTCCACTTT. Residues: CASSQETENNSPLHF.

The rearrangement joins TRBV5-1 to TRBJ1-4; tentatively, D is TRBD1 (5 bases). There are 16 residues in the CDR3. Trimming took 3 bases from V and 8 from J, leaving 20 bases between them. Germline V gene data show CDR1 as SGHRS and CDR2 as YFSETQ. CDR3 nucleotides: TGCGCCAGCAGCTCGGGATGGAGAGGGGAGGGGGAAAAACTGTTTTTT. Translation gives CASSSGWRGEGEKLFF.

J is TRBJ1-2 and V is TRBV19; maybe TRBD1 (6 bases). Germline CDR1 LNHDA, CDR2 SQIVND (reference sequence). Trimming removed 6 bases at V and 0 bases at J, with 14 bases between. This CDR3 has 15 residues. The CDR3 spells CASSTRGGANYGYTF. As DNA, the CDR3 is TGTGCCAGTAGCACCAGAGGGGGAGCTAACTATGGCTACACCTTC.

The gene calls are TRBV7-2 and TRBJ2-1, with TRBD2 matching 7 bases. Germline CDR1 SGHTA, CDR2 FQGNSA. The trim removed 2 bases at V and 1 base at J, leaving 5 bases unmatched. The CDR3 extends over 16 amino acids. The CDR3 DNA reads as TGTGCCAGCAGCTTATTGAGCGGGGCGTCCTACAATGAGCAGTTCTTC. Translating gives CASSLLSGASYNEQFF.

CDR3 residues: CASSLFGRGFHREETQYF. CDR3 bases: TGTGCCAGCAGTTTATTTGGCAGGGGGTTCCATAGGGAAGAGACCCAGTACTTC. This chain connects TRBV27 to TRBJ2-5; TRBD1 matches 7 bases. After removal of 1 base from V and 3 bases from J, the junction contained 14 bases not matched to a gene. The CDR3 runs 18 residues. Germline CDR1 reads MNHEY; CDR2 reads SMNVEV (reference sequence).

This sequence joins TRBV7-3 and TRBJ1-1, with D possibly TRBD1 on 6 matching bases. Per germline, CDR1 SGHTA and CDR2 FQGTGA. V was trimmed by 1 base and J by 1 base, leaving 7 bases between them. CDR3 length equals 14 residues. CDR3 residues: CASSLNRENTEAFF. The CDR3 DNA reads as TGTGCCAGCAGCTTAAACAGGGAGAACACTGAAGCTTTCTTT.

The chain is built from TRBV2 and TRBJ1-1, with D hard to call. There are 11 residues in the CDR3. Trimming shortened V by 7 bases and J by 1 base, and 4 bases separated the two germline ends. Germline lookup yields CDR1 SNHLY and CDR2 FYNNEI. The CDR3 DNA is TGTGCCAGCATCTCGAACACTGAAGCTTTCTTT. Residues: CASISNTEAFF. The full variable domain, in which reference TRBV2 and TRBJ1-1 provide the parts outside the CDR3, is EPEVTQTPSHQVTQMGQEVILRCVPISNHLYFYWYRQILGQKVEFLVSFYNNEISEKSEIFDDQFSVERPDGSNFTLKIRSTKLEDSAMYFCASISNTEAFFGQGTRLTVV.

V usage is TRBV9 and J usage is TRBJ1-5, with a weak D call TRBD1 (6 bases). Trimming left V 4 bases short and J 5 bases short, with 16 bases between. This CDR3 spans 15 amino acids. The germline gives CDR1 SGDLS, CDR2 YYNGEE. Here the CDR3 reads CASSRRGAGDQPQHF. The CDR3 nucleotides are TGTGCCAGCAGCCGTCGGGGGGCTGGAGATCAGCCCCAGCATTTT.

The chain joins TRBV18 to TRBJ1-5; TRBD1 is a possible D gene (5 bases). The CDR3 consists of 16 residues. From germline, CDR1 is KGHSH and CDR2 LQKENI. Deletions cut 6 bases from V and 7 bases from J, with 22 bases between. Written as DNA, the CDR3 is TGTGCCAGCTCTCCAAGAAAGACCGGGGGACGGCAGCCCCAGCATTTT. Translated, it gives CASSPRKTGGRQPQHF.

This clone turned up a few times. The chain recombines TRBV18 with TRBJ1-6; perhaps TRBD1 as D (5 bases). This CDR3 has 14 amino acids. The V end was cut by 2 bases, the J end by 10 bases, with 12 bases between. Per the germline V gene, CDR1 is KGHSH and CDR2 is LQKENI. The CDR3 loop is CASSPSGLGSPLHF. CDR3 bases: TGTGCCAGCTCACCATCAGGGTTGGGATCACCCCTCCACTTT.

This clone was seen once. The chain couples TRBV6-2 or TRBV6-3 to TRBJ1-6; 8 bases map to TRBD1. CDR1 is MNHEY and CDR2 is SVGEGT in the germline V gene. CDR3 size: 14 residues. The V segment lost 6 bases and the J segment 19 bases; nucleotides outside the gene matches: 17. CDR3 amino acids: CASSDTGGPARWHF. The CDR3 DNA reads TGTGCCAGCAGCGACACAGGGGGTCCGGCGCGGTGGCACTTT.

This clone was picked up one time. The rearrangement uses TRBV7-8 and TRBJ1-2, with 8 bases aligning to TRBD1. The CDR3 is made up of 18 amino acids. V lost 4 bases, J lost 1 base, and 14 bases stayed unmatched. Per germline, CDR1 SGHVS and CDR2 FQNEAQ. In DNA form, the CDR3 reads TGTGCCAGCAGCTATACTCCTGAACGGACAGGGAATAACTATGGCTACACCTTC. This encodes CASSYTPERTGNNYGYTF.

The chain uses TRBV5-1 and TRBJ2-7; 9 bases fit TRBD2. Germline V CDR1 and CDR2: SGHRS, YFSETQ. This CDR3 comprises 14 residues. Losses at the gene ends were 1 base for V and 11 bases for J; bases not matched to a gene: 10. CDR3 nucleotides: TGCGCCAGCAGCTTGATCTTAGCGGGGGTTCATAAGTACTTC. Amino acids: CASSLILAGVHKYF.

The V gene is TRBV7-2, the J gene TRBJ1-1; no definite D call. Trimming took off 3 bases at V and 7 bases at J, with 12 bases between the two ends. The germline V gene has CDR1 SGHTA and CDR2 FQGNSA. This CDR3 has 13 residues. The CDR3 loop reads CASSLGTVYEAFF. The CDR3, as DNA: TGTGCCAGCAGCTTGGGTACAGTGTATGAAGCTTTCTTT.

The CDR3 sequence is CASKGRVRYGYTF. CDR3 nucleotides: TGTGCCAGCAAGGGCAGGGTCCGATATGGCTACACCTTC. V usage is TRBV6-5 and J usage is TRBJ1-2; a weak D match, TRBD1 (5 bases). This CDR3 comprises 13 residues. Germline CDR1 is MNHEY and CDR2 is SVGAGI. Trimming removed 7 bases at V and 5 bases at J, with 14 bases between.

The chain recombines TRBV6-1 with TRBJ1-3; possibly TRBD1 for D (5 bases). The V and J ends lost 3 bases and 1 base respectively, with 10 bases between them. There are 15 residues in the CDR3. Looked up from germline, CDR1 is MNHNS and CDR2 is SASEGT. This chain's CDR3 is CASSEGRGSGNTIYF. As DNA, the CDR3 is TGTGCCAGCAGTGAGGGAAGGGGTTCTGGAAACACCATATATTTT.

The genes are TRBV19 and TRBJ2-1, with 10 positions matching TRBD1. V trimming: 5 bases; J trimming: 11 bases; junction bases outside the gene matches: 15. The CDR3 spans 16 residues. Germline V gives CDR1 LNHDA, CDR2 SQIVND (reference sequence). The DNA of the CDR3 is TGTGCCAGTAGTTACCGTTCTGGGACAGGGGCAGACAAGCAGTTCTTC. This gives the protein CASSYRSGTGADKQFF.

J is TRBJ2-1 and V is TRBV18; TRBD1 is a possible D gene (6 bases). There are 13 residues in the CDR3. Trimming took off 6 bases at V and 9 bases at J, with 15 bases between the two ends. Germline-derived CDR1 and CDR2 are KGHSH and LQKENI. CDR3 sequence: CASSQGNRREQFF. The CDR3 coding sequence is TGTGCCAGCTCTCAGGGGAATCGACGTGAGCAGTTCTTC.

This clone was recorded only once. DNA of the CDR3: TGTGCCAGCAGTCCCGCCGGGACTTCGGAATTCTACGAGCAGTACTTC. It encodes CASSPAGTSEFYEQYF. The rearrangement joins TRBV11-3 to TRBJ2-7, with D tentatively TRBD2 (6 bases). This CDR3 has 16 residues. Germline V gene sequence: CDR1 SGHNT, CDR2 YENEEA. V was cut by 6 bases and J by 3 bases, with 21 bases left in between.

The rearrangement joins TRBV7-2 to TRBJ1-2, with 9 bases that match TRBD1. The CDR3 has 17 residues. V shed 3 bases and J 6 bases; nucleotides not matched to a gene: 14. The germline gives CDR1 SGHTA, CDR2 FQGNSA. For the CDR3, the DNA is TGTGCCAGCAGCTTGAAAGCTCCGGGACAGGGTGTCAATGGCTACACCTTC. Protein: CASSLKAPGQGVNGYTF.

This clone showed up just once. CDR3 sequence (DNA): TGTGCCAGCCGAACAGCGGGCTCCTACGAGCAGTACTTC. It yields the protein CASRTAGSYEQYF. The genes are TRBV12-3 or TRBV12-4 and TRBJ2-7; a possible D gene is TRBD2 (6 bases). This CDR3 has 13 amino acids. V lost 8 bases to trimming and J lost 0 bases, with 11 bases between them.

This chain links TRBV12-3 or TRBV12-4 with TRBJ2-1, with D hard to call. Trimming cost V 6 bases and J 5 bases, with 11 bases left between them. The CDR3 totals 13 residues. CDR3 residues: CASSVMTNNEQFF. CDR3 nucleotides: TGTGCCAGCAGCGTCATGACAAACAATGAGCAGTTCTTC.

On this clone: This sample also contains other DNA sequences that code for the same CDR3. The chain carries TRBV9 and TRBJ1-1, with D tentatively TRBD1 (5 bases). Trimming removed 1 base from V and 0 bases from J, with 7 bases in between. Germline V gene sequence: CDR1 SGDLS, CDR2 YYNGEE. The CDR3 consists of 14 residues. CDR3 sequence reads: CASSVTGMNTEAFF. In nucleotides, the CDR3 is TGTGCCAGCAGCGTAACAGGAATGAACACTGAAGCTTTCTTT.

The chain has TRBV7-9 and TRBJ1-4; 10 nucleotides agree with TRBD1. Per germline, CDR1 SEHNR and CDR2 FQNEAQ (reference sequence). The length of the CDR3 is 15 residues. The trim removed 6 bases at V and 8 bases at J, leaving 9 bases unmatched. CDR3 nucleotide sequence: TGTGCCAGCAGGCGACAGGGGGCCGTACAAGAAAAACTGTTTTTT. Protein sequence: CASRRQGAVQEKLFF.

This clone was seen a handful of times. The rearrangement links TRBV10-2 to TRBJ1-1; no definite D call. The V and J ends lost 7 bases and 1 base respectively, with 10 bases between them. CDR1 and CDR2 from the germline V gene are WSHSY and SAAADI. There are 13 residues in the CDR3. The CDR3 loop is CASKRAGNTEAFF. Here the CDR3 DNA reads TGCGCCAGCAAGAGAGCAGGGAACACTGAAGCTTTCTTT.

As regards this clone: The junction does not match germline at one end; this may be a read error. J is TRBJ2-1 and V is TRBV10-2; a possible D gene is TRBD1 (5 bases). Per germline, CDR1 WSHSY and CDR2 SAAADI. This CDR3 spans 11 amino acids. This CDR3 reads CASRKDIPLIF. As DNA, the CDR3 is TGCGCCAGCAGGAAGGACATCCCTCTGATCTTC.

The V and J genes are TRBV27 and TRBJ2-7; 9 positions match TRBD1. Germline CDR1 reads MNHEY; CDR2 reads SMNVEV (reference sequence). CDR3 size: 15 residues. Trimming took 3 bases from V and 3 from J; bases not matched to a gene: 6. DNA of the CDR3: TGTGCCAGCAGTTTCGGGTGGACAGGGGACTACGAGCAGTACTTC. It yields the protein CASSFGWTGDYEQYF.